This is a list of T cell receptor beta chains from one sample in a study of T cells after yellow fever vaccination. A single record per CDR3 protein comes from TCRdb applying MiXCR to the 5' RACE reads. The data show 350,000 to 550,000 distinct CDR3 sequences, roughly 20% seen once. The specimen comprised PBMCs, sampled before the yellow fever booster vaccination. Receptor source: a man between 18 and 29 years old who received the YFV17D yellow fever vaccine. Each CDR3 is given with its conserved first and last residue. D genes are given only for firm matches. Where a row states a size, it is once, few, many or the class of an expanded clone; other rows omit it.

length | J | size | D | V | CDR3 | DNA
14 | TRBJ2-5 | . | . | TRBV15 | CATSRDRGKETQYF | TGTGCCACCAGCAGAGACCGGGGGAAAGAGACCCAGTACTTC
14 | TRBJ1-2 | . | . | TRBV4-1 | CASSQDLGYYGYTF | TGCGCCAGCAGCCAAGATCTGGGATACTATGGCTACACCTTC
15 | TRBJ2-5 | many | TRBD1 | TRBV11-2 | CASSRDRGTGETQYF | TGTGCCAGCAGCCGGGACAGGGGGACGGGGGAGACCCAGTACTTC
12 | TRBJ2-4 | . | . | TRBV6-5 | CATLSSGDIQYF | TGTGCCACCTTAAGCTCAGGGGACATTCAGTACTTC
15 | TRBJ2-3 | few | TRBD2 | TRBV4-2 | CASSLRGDPTDTQYF | TGTGCCAGCAGCCTTCGGGGGGACCCCACAGATACGCAGTATTTT
14 | TRBJ2-1 | few | . | TRBV29-1 | CSVDLAVSYNEQFF | TGCAGCGTTGACTTAGCTGTCTCCTACAATGAGCAGTTCTTC
14 | TRBJ2-3 | . | . | TRBV12-3/TRBV12-4 | CASSRGRYTDTQYF | TGTGCCAGCAGCCGCGGGCGCTACACAGATACGCAGTATTTT
14 | TRBJ2-3 | once | TRBD1 | TRBV20-1 | CSVRGQGATDTQYF | TGCAGTGTAAGAGGGCAGGGGGCAACAGATACGCAGTATTTT
14 | TRBJ2-7 | few | TRBD1 | TRBV12-3/TRBV12-4 | CASSSTGGRNEQYF | TGTGCCAGCAGTTCGACAGGGGGAAGAAACGAGCAGTACTTC
14 | TRBJ2-1 | many | . | TRBV7-8 | CASSLAGSYNEQFF | TGTGCCAGCAGCTTAGCAGGCTCCTACAATGAGCAGTTCTTC
13 | TRBJ2-1 | . | . | TRBV20-1 | CSAFPTDGGEQFF | TGCAGTGCTTTCCCAACTGACGGGGGTGAGCAGTTCTTC
15 | TRBJ2-1 | . | TRBD2 | TRBV5-1 | CASSRTSGGAQEQFF | TGCGCCAGCAGCCGAACTAGCGGGGGGGCACAAGAGCAGTTCTTC
16 | TRBJ2-4 | . | TRBD2 | TRBV12-3/TRBV12-4 | CASSKTSGGEKNIQYF | TGTGCCAGCAGCAAGACTAGCGGGGGGGAAAAAAACATTCAGTACTTC
15 | TRBJ1-1 | few | . | TRBV20-1 | CSARSLGLLNTEAFF | TGCAGTGCTAGGTCCCTTGGGCTCTTGAACACTGAAGCTTTCTTT
16 | TRBJ2-5 | . | TRBD1 | TRBV27 | CASTPLTGAFVGTQYF | TGTGCCAGCACTCCCTTGACAGGGGCTTTTGTCGGGACCCAGTACTTC
12 | TRBJ2-7 | few | . | TRBV18 | CASSLQVPEQYF | TGTGCCAGCTCGCTACAAGTCCCCGAGCAGTACTTC
14 | TRBJ2-3 | . | TRBD2 | TRBV29-1 | CSTRLAGFADTQYF | TGCAGCACCCGACTAGCGGGGTTTGCAGATACGCAGTATTTT
15 | TRBJ1-2 | . | TRBD1 | TRBV7-9 | CASSSSTGGSAGYTF | TGTGCCAGCAGCTCCTCGACAGGGGGGAGTGCTGGCTACACCTTC
12 | TRBJ1-1 | few | . | TRBV20-1 | CSPRGGRAEAFF | TGCAGTCCGCGAGGGGGACGGGCTGAAGCTTTCTTT
15 | TRBJ2-7 | few | TRBD1 | TRBV5-1 | CASSYGQGHSYEQYF | TGCGCCAGCAGTTATGGACAGGGCCATTCCTACGAGCAGTACTTC
14 | TRBJ2-5 | many | . | TRBV12-3/TRBV12-4 | CASSFIPGPQTQYF | TGTGCCAGCAGTTTTATCCCGGGACCGCAGACCCAGTACTTC
14 | TRBJ2-3 | . | . | TRBV5-4 | CASRIQGGTDTQYF | TGTGCCAGCAGAATACAGGGTGGCACAGATACGCAGTATTTT
16 | TRBJ2-1 | . | . | TRBV9 | CASSVGGGRVSNEQFF | TGTGCCAGCAGCGTAGGGGGGGGCAGGGTCTCCAATGAGCAGTTCTTC
17 | TRBJ2-5 | few | TRBD2 | TRBV7-9 | CASSPRGAGAPRETQYF | TGTGCCAGCAGCCCCAGGGGAGCGGGGGCTCCGAGAGAGACCCAGTACTTC
15 | TRBJ1-5 | . | TRBD1 | TRBV6-2/TRBV6-3 | CASSQGQGRWKPQHF | TGTGCCAGCAGTCAAGGACAGGGAAGGTGGAAGCCCCAGCATTTT
11 | TRBJ2-1 | few | . | TRBV5-1 | CASRMGTEQFF | TGCGCCAGCAGAATGGGGACTGAGCAGTTCTTC
14 | TRBJ1-2 | . | . | TRBV19 | CASSYPERNYGYTF | TGTGCCAGTAGTTATCCAGAGCGGAACTATGGCTACACCTTC
13 | TRBJ2-3 | many | . | TRBV10-3 | CATLAYSTDTQYF | TGTGCCACGCTAGCATATAGCACAGATACGCAGTATTTT
16 | TRBJ1-4 | . | . | TRBV10-3 | CAISDRGPATNEKLFF | TGTGCCATCAGTGATCGGGGCCCTGCAACTAATGAAAAACTGTTTTTT
14 | TRBJ1-4 | . | . | TRBV18 | CASSPRGRNEKLFF | TGTGCCAGCTCACCACGAGGCCGAAATGAAAAACTGTTTTTT
13 | TRBJ2-7 | once | TRBD1 | TRBV7-2 | CASSPTGVREQYF | TGTGCCAGCAGCCCCACAGGGGTGAGGGAGCAGTACTTC
13 | TRBJ2-5 | few | . | TRBV15 | CATSRALGETQYF | TGTGCCACCAGCAGAGCTCTTGGGGAGACCCAGTACTTC
15 | TRBJ2-1 | . | . | TRBV7-2 | CASSLGVADYNEQFF | TGTGCCAGCAGCTTAGGGGTAGCGGATTACAATGAGCAGTTCTTC
15 | TRBJ2-1 | once | . | TRBV12-3/TRBV12-4 | CASSFSSASYNEQFF | TGTGCCAGCAGTTTCAGTAGCGCATCCTACAATGAGCAGTTCTTC
15 | TRBJ1-2 | few | . | TRBV7-6 | CASSLVAGAGYGYTF | TGTGCCAGCAGCTTAGTGGCAGGGGCGGGCTATGGCTACACCTTC
14 | TRBJ1-4 | few | . | TRBV4-2 | CASSPQETNEKLFF | TGTGCCAGCAGCCCCCAGGAAACTAATGAAAAACTGTTTTTT
14 | TRBJ2-1 | few | . | TRBV10-3 | CAISDPGRHNEQFF | TGTGCCATCAGTGACCCGGGACGGCACAATGAGCAGTTCTTC
16 | TRBJ2-6 | . | . | TRBV10-3 | CAIRQGWRSGANVLTF | TGTGCCATCAGACAAGGCTGGCGCTCTGGGGCCAACGTCCTGACTTTC
19 | TRBJ2-3 | . | TRBD2 | TRBV24-1 | CATSPNIGTSGGGTDTQYF | TGTGCCACCAGTCCAAATATAGGGACTAGCGGGGGGGGCACAGATACGCAGTATTTT
15 | TRBJ2-7 | . | TRBD2 | TRBV4-2 | CASSRSSGGVDEQYF | TGTGCCAGCAGCCGCTCAAGCGGGGGGGTCGACGAGCAGTACTTC
15 | TRBJ2-3 | . | . | TRBV10-3 | CAISESIMLRDTQYF | TGTGCCATCAGTGAGTCGATTATGCTGCGGGATACGCAGTATTTT
15 | TRBJ2-2 | few | . | TRBV24-1 | CATSRGEDNTGELFF | TGTGCCACCAGCCGAGGAGAGGATAACACCGGGGAGCTGTTTTTT
18 | TRBJ1-5 | . | . | TRBV7-2 | CASSLGARSLYSNQPQHF | TGTGCCAGCAGCTTAGGGGCAAGGTCATTATATAGCAATCAGCCCCAGCATTTT
15 | TRBJ2-3 | . | TRBD2 | TRBV6-2/TRBV6-3 | CASSYFRTSSDTQYF | TGTGCCAGCAGTTACTTTAGGACTAGCTCAGATACGCAGTATTTT
14 | TRBJ2-3 | few | . | TRBV27 | CASSPVLSPDTQYF | TGTGCCAGCAGTCCCGTCTTGTCCCCCGATACGCAGTATTTT
12 | TRBJ2-5 | . | . | TRBV6-2/TRBV6-3 | CASSEAGETQYF | TGTGCCTCCTCAGAGGCGGGAGAGACCCAGTACTTC